This T cell receptor beta chain was recovered during a study of neurological immune-mediated disorders. Germline CDR1 and CDR2: SGHRS and YFSETQ. V dropped 4 bases and J dropped 7; count of bases not matched to a gene: 9. The CDR3 consists of 15 residues. TCRdb redid the calling of the 5' RACE reads with MiXCR, one entry per CDR3 protein. This sample has 55,000 to 70,000 distinct CDR3 sequences, with 2.5% to 3.5% found just once. Sequencing was done on a sample of PBMCs. This TCR was recovered from a woman between 45 and 60 years old with multiple sclerosis. The chain joins TRBV5-1 to TRBJ1-4; 8 bases match TRBD1. The CDR3, as DNA: TGCGCCAGCAGCACAGCACCCAGGGGGCCTGAAAAACTGTTTTTT. This translates into CASSTAPRGPEKLFF.